This T cell receptor beta chain came from a study of immune evolution from preneoplasia to lung adenocarcinoma. General observations from the study: Normal lung had the highest top T cell clone frequencies.

CDR3 length equals 15 residues. V lost 6 bases and J 2 bases, leaving 13 bases between the germline ends. Looked up from germline, CDR1 is SNHLY and CDR2 is FYNNEI. Regarding this clone: The antigen remains undetermined.

TCRdb's table, derived via immunoSEQ multiplex PCR, lists solely in-frame clones and lacks some. In the table there are some 5,000 clones, 70% to 80% of which are singletons. This TCR came from a person between 65 and 80 years old with lung adenocarcinoma. Sequencing used FFPE adjacent normal lung tissue. The rearrangement uses TRBV2 and TRBJ2-2; tentatively, D is TRBD2 (6 bases). The CDR3 DNA follows: TGTGCCAGCAGGGGGGGATTGAAAAACACCGGGGAGCTGTTTTTT. It encodes CASRGGLKNTGELFF.